The clone carrying this TCR beta chain was recorded many times. Its antigen is unidentified. In the study's own analysis: A classifier of distant metastasis in papillary thyroid cancer was built from CDR3 differences (across clinicopathological groups). TCRdb reanalyzed the PCR reads with MiXCR. V and J calls and clone size were set by TCRdb, not the authors. The repertoire holds about 20,000 clones, with around a quarter as singletons. The sample is drawn from a study of metastatic and nonmetastatic thyroid tumors. Study in general: The authors compared repertoires across blood and tumor or nodule tissue from malignant and benign thyroid patients. Study findings and constraints: Reportedly, malignant thyroid tumors had significantly higher TCR beta diversity than benign nodules, in blood and tumor.

Prior to thyroid surgery, none of the patients had received any treatment. Trimming removed 0 bases from V and 7 bases from J, with 9 bases in between. CDR1 and CDR2 from the germline V gene are SGHDN and FVKESK. The CDR3 sequence is 14 residues long. This TCR was recovered from a female donor with papillary thyroid cancer or a benign thyroid nodule (not recorded which). Some clones in this sample may be carry-over from other donors' samples. The sequenced material came from blood. This sequence joins TRBV14 and TRBJ2-2; the D gene is possibly TRBD1 (5 bases). CDR3 sequence (DNA): TGTGCCAGCAGCCAAGACAGGGTTCACGGGGAGCTGTTTTTT. It translates to CASSQDRVHGELFF.